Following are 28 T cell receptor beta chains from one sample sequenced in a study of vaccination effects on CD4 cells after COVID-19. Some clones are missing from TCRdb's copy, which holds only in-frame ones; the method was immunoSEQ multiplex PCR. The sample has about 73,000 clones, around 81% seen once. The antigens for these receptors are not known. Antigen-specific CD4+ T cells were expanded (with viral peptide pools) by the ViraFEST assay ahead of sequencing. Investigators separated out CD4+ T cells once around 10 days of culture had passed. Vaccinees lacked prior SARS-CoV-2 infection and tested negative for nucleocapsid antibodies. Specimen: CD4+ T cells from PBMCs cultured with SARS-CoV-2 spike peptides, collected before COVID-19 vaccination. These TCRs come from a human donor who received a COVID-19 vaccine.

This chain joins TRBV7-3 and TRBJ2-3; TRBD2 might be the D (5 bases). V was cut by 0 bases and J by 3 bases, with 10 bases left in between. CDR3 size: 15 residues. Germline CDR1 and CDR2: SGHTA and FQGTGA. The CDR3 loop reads CASSLTGSRTDTQYF. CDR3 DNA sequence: TGTGCCAGCAGCTTAACAGGGAGTAGGACAGATACGCAGTATTTT.

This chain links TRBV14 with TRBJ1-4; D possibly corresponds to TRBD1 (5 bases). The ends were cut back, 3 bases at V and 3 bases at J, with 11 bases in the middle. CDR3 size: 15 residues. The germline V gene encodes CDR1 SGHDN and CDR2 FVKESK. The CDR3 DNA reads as TGTGCCAGCAGCCAGCGAGGGACGCCTAATGAAAAACTGTTTTTT. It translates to CASSQRGTPNEKLFF.

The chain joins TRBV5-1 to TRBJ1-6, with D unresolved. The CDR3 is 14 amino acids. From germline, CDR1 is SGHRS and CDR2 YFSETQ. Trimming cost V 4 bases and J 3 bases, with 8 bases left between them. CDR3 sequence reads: CASSIGDYNSPLHF. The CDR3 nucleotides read TGCGCCAGCAGCATTGGGGACTATAATTCACCCCTCCACTTT.

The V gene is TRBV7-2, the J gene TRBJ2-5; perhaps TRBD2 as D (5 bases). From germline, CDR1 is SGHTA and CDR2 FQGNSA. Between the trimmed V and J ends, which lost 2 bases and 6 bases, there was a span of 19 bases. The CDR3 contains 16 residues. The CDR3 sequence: CASSLISGEMTKTQYF. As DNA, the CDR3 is TGTGCCAGCAGCTTAATTTCCGGGGAGATGACAAAGACCCAGTACTTC.

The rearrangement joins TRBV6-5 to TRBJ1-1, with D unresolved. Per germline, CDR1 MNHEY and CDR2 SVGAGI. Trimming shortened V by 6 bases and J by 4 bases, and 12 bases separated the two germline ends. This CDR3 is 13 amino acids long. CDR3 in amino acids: CASSSPRITEAFF. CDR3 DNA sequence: TGTGCCAGCAGCAGCCCCCGGATCACTGAAGCTTTCTTT.

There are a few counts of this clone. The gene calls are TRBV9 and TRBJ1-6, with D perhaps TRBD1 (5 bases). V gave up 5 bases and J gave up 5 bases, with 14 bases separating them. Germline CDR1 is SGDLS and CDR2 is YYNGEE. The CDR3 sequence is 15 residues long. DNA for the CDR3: TGTGCCAGCAGTCCCAGTGGGGGGAATAATTCACCCCTCCACTTT. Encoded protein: CASSPSGGNNSPLHF.

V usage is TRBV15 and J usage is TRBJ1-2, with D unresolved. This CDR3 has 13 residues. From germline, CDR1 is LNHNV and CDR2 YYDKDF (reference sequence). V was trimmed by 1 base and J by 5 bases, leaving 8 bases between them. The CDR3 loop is CATSRGIDYGYTF. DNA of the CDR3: TGTGCCACCAGCAGAGGTATAGATTATGGCTACACCTTC.

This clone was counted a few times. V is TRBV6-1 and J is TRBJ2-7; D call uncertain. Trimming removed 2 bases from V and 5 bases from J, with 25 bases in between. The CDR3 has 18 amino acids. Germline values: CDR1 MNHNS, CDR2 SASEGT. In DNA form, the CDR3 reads TGTGCCAGCAGTGAATGGAGTCGGGTCTTACAGCTACCTGACGAGCAGTACGTC. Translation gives CASSEWSRVLQLPDEQYV.

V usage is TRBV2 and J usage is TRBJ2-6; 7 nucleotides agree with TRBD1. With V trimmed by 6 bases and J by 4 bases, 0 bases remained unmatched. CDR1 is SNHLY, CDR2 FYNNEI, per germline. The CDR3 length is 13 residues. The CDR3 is CASRQGGANVLTF. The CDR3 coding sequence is TGTGCCAGCAGACAGGGGGGGGCCAACGTCCTGACTTTC.

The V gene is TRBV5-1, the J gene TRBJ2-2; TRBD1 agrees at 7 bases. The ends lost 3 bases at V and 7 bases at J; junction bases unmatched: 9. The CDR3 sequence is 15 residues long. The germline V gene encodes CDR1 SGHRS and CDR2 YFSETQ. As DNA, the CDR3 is TGCGCCAGCAGCTGGACCCAGCAGGGGGTCGGGGAGCTGTTTTTT. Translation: CASSWTQQGVGELFF.

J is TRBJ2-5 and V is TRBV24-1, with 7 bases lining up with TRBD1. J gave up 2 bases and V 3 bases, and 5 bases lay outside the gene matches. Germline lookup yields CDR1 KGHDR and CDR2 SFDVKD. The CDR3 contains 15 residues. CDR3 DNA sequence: TGTGCCACCAGTGATACAATGGGACAGCAAGAGACCCAGTACTTC. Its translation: CATSDTMGQQETQYF.

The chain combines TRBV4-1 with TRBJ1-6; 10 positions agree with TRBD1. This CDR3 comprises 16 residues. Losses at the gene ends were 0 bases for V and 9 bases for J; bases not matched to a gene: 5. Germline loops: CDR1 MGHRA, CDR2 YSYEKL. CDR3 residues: CASSQDDRGPISPLHF. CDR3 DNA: TGCGCCAGCAGCCAAGACGACAGGGGGCCTATTTCACCCCTCCACTTT.

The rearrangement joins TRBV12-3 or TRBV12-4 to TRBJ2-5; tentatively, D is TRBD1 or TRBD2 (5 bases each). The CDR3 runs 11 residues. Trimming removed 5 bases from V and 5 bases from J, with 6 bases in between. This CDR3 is CASSRDETQYF. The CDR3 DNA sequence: TGTGCCAGCAGTCGGGACGAGACCCAGTACTTC.

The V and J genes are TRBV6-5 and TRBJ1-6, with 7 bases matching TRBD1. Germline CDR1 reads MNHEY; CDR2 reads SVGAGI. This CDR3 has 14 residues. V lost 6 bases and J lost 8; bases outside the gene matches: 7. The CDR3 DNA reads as TGTGCCAGCAGCTCGAGGGACAGCTATTCACCCCTCCACTTT. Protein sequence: CASSSRDSYSPLHF.

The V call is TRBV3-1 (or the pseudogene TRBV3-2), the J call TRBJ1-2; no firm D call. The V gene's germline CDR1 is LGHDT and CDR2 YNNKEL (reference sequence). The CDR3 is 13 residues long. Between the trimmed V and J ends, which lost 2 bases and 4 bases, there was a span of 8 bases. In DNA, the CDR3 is TGTGCCAGCAGCCAAAGGGATGGCTATGGCTACACCTTC. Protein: CASSQRDGYGYTF.

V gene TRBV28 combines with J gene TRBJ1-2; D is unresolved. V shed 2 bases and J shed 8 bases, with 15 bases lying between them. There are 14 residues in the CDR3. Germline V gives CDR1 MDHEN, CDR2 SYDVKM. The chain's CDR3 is CASSLEGAWGGYTF. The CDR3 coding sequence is TGTGCCAGCAGTTTAGAGGGCGCCTGGGGAGGCTACACCTTC.

CDR3 DNA: TGTGCCAGTAGTCCGAACACAGGGCCAAATGAAAAACTGTTTTTT. Translated: CASSPNTGPNEKLFF. This chain connects TRBV19 to TRBJ1-4, with D perhaps TRBD1 (6 bases). There are 15 residues in the CDR3. Trimming stripped 5 bases from V and 5 bases from J, with 15 bases between. Germline assignment: CDR1 LNHDA and CDR2 SQIVND (reference sequence).

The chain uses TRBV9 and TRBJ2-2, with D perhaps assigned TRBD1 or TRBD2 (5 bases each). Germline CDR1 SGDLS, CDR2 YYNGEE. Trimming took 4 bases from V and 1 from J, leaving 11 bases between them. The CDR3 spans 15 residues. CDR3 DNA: TGTGCCAGCAGCCCCGGGACGGTGAACACCGGGGAGCTGTTTTTT. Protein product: CASSPGTVNTGELFF.

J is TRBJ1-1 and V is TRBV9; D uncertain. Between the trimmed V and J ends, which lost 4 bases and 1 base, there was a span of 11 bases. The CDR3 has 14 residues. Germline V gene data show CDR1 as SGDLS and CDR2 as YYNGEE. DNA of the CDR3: TGTGCCAGCAGCTTCTCCTGGAAGAACACTGAAGCTTTCTTT. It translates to CASSFSWKNTEAFF.

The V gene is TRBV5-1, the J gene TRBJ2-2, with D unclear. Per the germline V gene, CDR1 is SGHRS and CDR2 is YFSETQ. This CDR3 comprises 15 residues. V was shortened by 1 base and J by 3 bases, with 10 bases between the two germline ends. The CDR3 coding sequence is TGCGCCAGCAGCTTGATCCAGGTAGACACCGGGGAGCTGTTTTTT. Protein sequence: CASSLIQVDTGELFF.

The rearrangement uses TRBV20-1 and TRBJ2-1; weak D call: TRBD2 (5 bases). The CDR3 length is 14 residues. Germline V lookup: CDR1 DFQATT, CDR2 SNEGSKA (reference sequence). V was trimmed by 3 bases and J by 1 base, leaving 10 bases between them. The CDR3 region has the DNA TGCAGTGCTAGTCCCAGCGGTTCCTACAATGAGCAGTTCTTC. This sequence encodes CSASPSGSYNEQFF.

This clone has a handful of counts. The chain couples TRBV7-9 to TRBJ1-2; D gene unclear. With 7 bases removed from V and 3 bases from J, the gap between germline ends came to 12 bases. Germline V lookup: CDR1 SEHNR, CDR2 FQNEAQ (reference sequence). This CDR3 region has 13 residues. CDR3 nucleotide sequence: TGTGCCAGCACCCCGACCCTCCACTATGGCTACACCTTC. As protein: CASTPTLHYGYTF. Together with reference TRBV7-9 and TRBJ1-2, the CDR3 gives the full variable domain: DTGVSQNPRHKITKRGQNVTFRCDPISEHNRLYWYRQTLGQGPEFLTYFQNEAQLEKSRLLSDRFSAERPKGSFSTLEIQRTEQGDSAMYLCASTPTLHYGYTFGSGTRLTVV.

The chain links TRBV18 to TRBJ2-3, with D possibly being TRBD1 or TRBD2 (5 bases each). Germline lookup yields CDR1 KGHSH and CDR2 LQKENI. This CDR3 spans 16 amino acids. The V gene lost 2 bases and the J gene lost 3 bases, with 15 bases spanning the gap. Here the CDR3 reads CASSPVGTQATDTQYF. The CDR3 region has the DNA TGTGCCAGCTCACCAGTGGGGACCCAAGCGACAGATACGCAGTATTTT.

CDR3 nucleotide sequence: TGTGCCAGCAGCGGGACAGAGGATACGCAGTATTTT. This gives the protein CASSGTEDTQYF. The chain links TRBV11-2 to TRBJ2-3; 7 positions match TRBD1. Germline CDR1 and CDR2: SGHAT and FQNNGV. CDR3 length equals 12 residues. Trimming took 5 bases from V and 6 from J; bases not matched to a gene: 2. Full variable domain (outside the CDR3, taken from reference TRBV11-2 and TRBJ2-3): EAGVAQSPRYKIIEKRQSVAFWCNPISGHATLYWYQQILGQGPKLLIQFQNNGVVDDSQLPKDRFSAERLKGVDSTLKIQPAKLEDSAVYLCASSGTEDTQYFGPGTRLTVL.

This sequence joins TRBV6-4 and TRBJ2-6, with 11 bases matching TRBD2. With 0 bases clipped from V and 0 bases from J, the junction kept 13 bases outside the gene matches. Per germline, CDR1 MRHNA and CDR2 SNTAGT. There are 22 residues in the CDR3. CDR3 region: CASSDSSSGGTYLYSGANVLTF. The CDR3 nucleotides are TGTGCCAGCAGTGACTCCTCTAGCGGGGGGACCTATTTATACTCTGGGGCCAACGTCCTGACTTTC.

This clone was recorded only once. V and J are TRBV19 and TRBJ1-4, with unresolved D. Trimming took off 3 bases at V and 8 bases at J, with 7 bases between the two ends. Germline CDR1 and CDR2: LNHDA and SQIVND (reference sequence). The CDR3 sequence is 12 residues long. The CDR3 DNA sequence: TGTGCCAGTAGTATTCGGTGGGAAAAACTGTTTTTT. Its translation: CASSIRWEKLFF.

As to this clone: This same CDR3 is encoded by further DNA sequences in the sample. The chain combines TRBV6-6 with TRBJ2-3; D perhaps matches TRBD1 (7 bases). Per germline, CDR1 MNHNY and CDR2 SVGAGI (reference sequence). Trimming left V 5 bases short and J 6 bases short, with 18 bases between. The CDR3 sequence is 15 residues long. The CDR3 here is CASSNTRTGGDTQYF. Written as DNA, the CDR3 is TGTGCCAGCAGTAACACCCGGACAGGAGGGGATACGCAGTATTTT.

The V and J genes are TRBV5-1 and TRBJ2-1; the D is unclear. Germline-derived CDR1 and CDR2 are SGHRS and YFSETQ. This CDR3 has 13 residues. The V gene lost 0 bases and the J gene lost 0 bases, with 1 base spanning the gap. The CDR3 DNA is TGCGCCAGCAGCTTGGACTCCTACAATGAGCAGTTCTTC. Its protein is CASSLDSYNEQFF.